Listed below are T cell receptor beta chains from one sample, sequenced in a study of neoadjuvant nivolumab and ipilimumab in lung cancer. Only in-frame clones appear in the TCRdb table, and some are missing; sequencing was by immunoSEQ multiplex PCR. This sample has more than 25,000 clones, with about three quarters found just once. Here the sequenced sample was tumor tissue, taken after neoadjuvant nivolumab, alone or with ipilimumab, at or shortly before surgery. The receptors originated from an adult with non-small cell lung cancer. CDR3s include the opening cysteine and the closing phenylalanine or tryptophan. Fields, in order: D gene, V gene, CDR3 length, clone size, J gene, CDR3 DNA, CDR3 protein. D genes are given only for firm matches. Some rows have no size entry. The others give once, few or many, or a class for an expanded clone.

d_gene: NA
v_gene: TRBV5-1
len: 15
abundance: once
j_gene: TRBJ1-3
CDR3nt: TGCGCCAGCAGCTTGGACAGCGTCTCTGGAAACACCATATATTTT
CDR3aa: CASSLDSVSGNTIYF

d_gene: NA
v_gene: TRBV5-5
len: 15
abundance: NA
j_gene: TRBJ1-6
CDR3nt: TGTGCCAGCAGCTTGGAGGGGGGACGGCGTTCACCCCTCCACTTT
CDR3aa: CASSLEGGRRSPLHF

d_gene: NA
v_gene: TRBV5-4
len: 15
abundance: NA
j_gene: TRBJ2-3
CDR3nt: TGTGCCAGCAGCTTGCGTTCAGGGGAGGCAGATACGCAGTATTTT
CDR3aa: CASSLRSGEADTQYF

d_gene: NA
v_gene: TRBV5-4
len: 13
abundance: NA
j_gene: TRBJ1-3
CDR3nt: TGTGCCAGCACCCGGGACCTCGGAAACACCATATATTTT
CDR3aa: CASTRDLGNTIYF

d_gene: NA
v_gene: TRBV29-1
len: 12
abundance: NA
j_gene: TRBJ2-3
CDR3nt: TGCAGCGTTGGCGGGGACACAGATACGCAGTATTTT
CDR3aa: CSVGGDTDTQYF

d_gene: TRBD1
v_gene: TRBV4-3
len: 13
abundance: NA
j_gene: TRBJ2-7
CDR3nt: TGCGCCAGCAGCCAAGCCAGGGGGCGTGAGCAGTACTTC
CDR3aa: CASSQARGREQYF

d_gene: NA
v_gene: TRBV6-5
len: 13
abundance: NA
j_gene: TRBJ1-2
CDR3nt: TGTGCCAGCAGTGACCGGGCCATCTATGGCTACACCTTC
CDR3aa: CASSDRAIYGYTF

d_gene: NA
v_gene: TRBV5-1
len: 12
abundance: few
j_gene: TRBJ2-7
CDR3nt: TGCGCCAGCAGCTTGATCGGGTACGAGCAGTACTTC
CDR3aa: CASSLIGYEQYF

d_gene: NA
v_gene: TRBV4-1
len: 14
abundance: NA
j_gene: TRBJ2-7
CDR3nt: TGCGCCAGCAGCCAAGAGATAGGGAGATACGAGCAGTACTTC
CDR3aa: CASSQEIGRYEQYF

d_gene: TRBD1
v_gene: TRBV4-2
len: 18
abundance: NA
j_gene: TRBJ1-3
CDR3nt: TGTGCCAGCAGCCAAGGATCACGGGCAGGGGGCCCTGGAAACACCATATATTTT
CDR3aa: CASSQGSRAGGPGNTIYF

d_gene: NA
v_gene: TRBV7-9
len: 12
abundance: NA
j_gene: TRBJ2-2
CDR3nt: TGTGCCAGCAGCGGTACACCCGGGGAGCTGTTTTTT
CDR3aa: CASSGTPGELFF

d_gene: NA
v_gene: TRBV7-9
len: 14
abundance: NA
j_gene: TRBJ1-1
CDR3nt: TGTGCCAGCAGCCCGGACACGATCAACACTGAAGCTTTCTTT
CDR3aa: CASSPDTINTEAFF

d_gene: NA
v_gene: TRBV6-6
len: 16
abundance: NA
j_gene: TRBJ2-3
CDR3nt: TGTGCCAGCAGTTACTCGCGGATACAGGGTCTAGATACGCAGTATTTT
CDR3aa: CASSYSRIQGLDTQYF

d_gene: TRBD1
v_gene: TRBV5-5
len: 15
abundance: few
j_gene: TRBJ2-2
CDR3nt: TGTGCCAGCAGCTTCGGGACAGCGAACACCGGGGAGCTGTTTTTT
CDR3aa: CASSFGTANTGELFF

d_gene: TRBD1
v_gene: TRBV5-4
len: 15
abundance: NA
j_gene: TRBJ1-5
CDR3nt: TGTGCCAGCAGCGTGGACAGGGCGATCGTCCAGCCCCAGCATTTT
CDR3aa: CASSVDRAIVQPQHF

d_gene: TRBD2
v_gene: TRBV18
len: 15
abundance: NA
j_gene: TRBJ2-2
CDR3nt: TGTGCCAGCTCACCCGGACTAGCCAACACCGGGGAGCTGTTTTTT
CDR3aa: CASSPGLANTGELFF

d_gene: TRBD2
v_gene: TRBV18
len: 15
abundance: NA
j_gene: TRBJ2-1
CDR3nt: TGTGCCAGCTCACCAGCCGGGGCGGGGGGGAATGAGCAGTTCTTC
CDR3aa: CASSPAGAGGNEQFF

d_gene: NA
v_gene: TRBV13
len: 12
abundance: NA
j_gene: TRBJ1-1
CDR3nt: TGTGCCAGCAGCTTACGGGATAATGAAGCTTTCTTT
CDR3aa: CASSLRDNEAFF

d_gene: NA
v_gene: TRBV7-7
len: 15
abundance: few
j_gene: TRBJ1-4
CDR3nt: TGTGCTAGCAGCCTCCGAGAGGGGCTCAATGAAAAACTGTTTTTT
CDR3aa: CASSLREGLNEKLFF

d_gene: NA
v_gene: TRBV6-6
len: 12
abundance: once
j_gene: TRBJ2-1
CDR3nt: TGTGCCAGCAGTGCCCGGGACGGTGAGCAGTTCTTC
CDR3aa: CASSARDGEQFF

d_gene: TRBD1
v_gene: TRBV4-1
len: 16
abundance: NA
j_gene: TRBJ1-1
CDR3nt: TGCGCCAGCAGCCAAGCCCCGACAGGGTTGAACACTGAAGCTTTCTTT
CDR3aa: CASSQAPTGLNTEAFF

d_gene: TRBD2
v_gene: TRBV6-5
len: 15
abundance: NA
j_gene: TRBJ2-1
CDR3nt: TGTGCCAGCAGTCCAACTAGCGGGGCGAGGCAAGAGCAGTTCTTC
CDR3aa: CASSPTSGARQEQFF

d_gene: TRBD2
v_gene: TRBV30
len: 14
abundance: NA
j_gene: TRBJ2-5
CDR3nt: TGTGCCTGGAGGGCTAGCGGGGGGTACGAGACCCAGTACTTC
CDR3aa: CAWRASGGYETQYF

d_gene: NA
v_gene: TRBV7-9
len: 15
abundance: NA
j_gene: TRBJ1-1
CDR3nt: TGTGCCAGCAGTGATAACACAGGGCTTGACACTGAAGCTTTCTTT
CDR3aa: CASSDNTGLDTEAFF

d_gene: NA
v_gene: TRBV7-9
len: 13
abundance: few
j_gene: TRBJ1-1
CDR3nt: TGTGCCAGCAGCTGGAAAGGAGACACTGAAGCTTTCTTT
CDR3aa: CASSWKGDTEAFF

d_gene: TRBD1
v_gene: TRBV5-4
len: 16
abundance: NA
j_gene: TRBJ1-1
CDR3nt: TGTGCCAGCAGCTACTGGACAGGGGGCGCGGAATCTGAAGCTTTCTTT
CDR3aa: CASSYWTGGAESEAFF

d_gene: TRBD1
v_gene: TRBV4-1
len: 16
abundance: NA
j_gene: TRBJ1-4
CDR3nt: TGCGCCAGCAGAGACGATACAGGGGGCGCGGGAGAAAAACTGTTTTTT
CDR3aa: CASRDDTGGAGEKLFF

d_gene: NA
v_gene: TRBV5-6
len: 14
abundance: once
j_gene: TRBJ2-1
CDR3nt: TGTGCCAGCAGCTTGGGGTTTGGGTACAATGAGCAGTTCTTC
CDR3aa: CASSLGFGYNEQFF

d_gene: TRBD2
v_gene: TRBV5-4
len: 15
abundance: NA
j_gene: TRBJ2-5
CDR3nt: TGTGCCAGCAGCTTGGCACTAGCGGGGCAAGAGACCCAGTACTTC
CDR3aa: CASSLALAGQETQYF

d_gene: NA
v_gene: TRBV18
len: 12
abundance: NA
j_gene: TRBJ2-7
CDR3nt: TGTGCCAGCTCACCACCGAAGAATTCACAGTACTTC
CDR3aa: CASSPPKNSQYF

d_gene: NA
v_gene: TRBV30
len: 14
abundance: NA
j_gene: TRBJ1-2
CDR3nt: TGTGCCTGGAGTGCCTCCCGGTTTAGCGGTGGCTACACCTTC
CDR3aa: CAWSASRFSGGYTF

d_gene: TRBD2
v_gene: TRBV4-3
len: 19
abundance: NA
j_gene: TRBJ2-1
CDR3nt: TGCGCCAGCAGCCAAGCGTGGGCGGGGGGGCTAGGATCCTACAATGAGCAGTTCTTC
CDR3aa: CASSQAWAGGLGSYNEQFF

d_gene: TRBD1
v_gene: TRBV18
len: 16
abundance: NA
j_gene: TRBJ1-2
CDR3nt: TGTGCCAGCTCACAATTTGGGAACAGGGGAACCTATGGCTACACCTTC
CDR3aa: CASSQFGNRGTYGYTF

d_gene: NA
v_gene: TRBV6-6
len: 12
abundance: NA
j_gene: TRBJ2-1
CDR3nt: TGTGCCAGCAGTTACGATGACAATGAGCAGTTCTTC
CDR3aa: CASSYDDNEQFF

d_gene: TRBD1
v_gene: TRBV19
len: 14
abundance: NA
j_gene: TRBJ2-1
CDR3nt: TGTGCCAGTAGTACAGGACAGGGGGCGGTACAGCAGTTCTTC
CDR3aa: CASSTGQGAVQQFF

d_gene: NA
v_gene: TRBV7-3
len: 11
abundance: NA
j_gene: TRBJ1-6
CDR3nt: TGTGCCAGCAGCTTTAATTCACCCCTCCACTTT
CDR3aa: CASSFNSPLHF

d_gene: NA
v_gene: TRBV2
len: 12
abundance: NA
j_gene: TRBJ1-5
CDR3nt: TGTGCCAGTAGTGGGGGGAGTCAGCCCCAGCATTTT
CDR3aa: CASSGGSQPQHF

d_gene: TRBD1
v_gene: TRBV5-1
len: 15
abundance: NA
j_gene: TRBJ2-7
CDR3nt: TGCGCCAGCAGCTTGGCCGGGACAGGGGGCGTCGAGCAGTACTTC
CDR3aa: CASSLAGTGGVEQYF

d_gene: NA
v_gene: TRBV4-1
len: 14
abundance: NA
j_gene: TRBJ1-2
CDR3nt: TGCGCCAGCAGCCAGGATTTGAACTGGGGTGGCTACACCTTC
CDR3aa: CASSQDLNWGGYTF

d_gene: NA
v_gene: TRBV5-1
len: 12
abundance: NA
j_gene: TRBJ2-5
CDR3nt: TGCGCCAGCAGCTTGTTGGGTGAGACCCAGTACTTC
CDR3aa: CASSLLGETQYF

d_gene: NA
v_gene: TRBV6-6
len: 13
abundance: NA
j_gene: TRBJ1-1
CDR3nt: TGTGCCAGCAGTAGATTACCTAACACTGAAGCTTTCTTT
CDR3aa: CASSRLPNTEAFF

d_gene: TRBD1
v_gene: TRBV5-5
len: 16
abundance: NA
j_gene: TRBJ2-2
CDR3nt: TGTGCCAGCAGTCTTGGGACAGGGTCGGACACCGGGGAGCTGTTTTTT
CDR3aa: CASSLGTGSDTGELFF

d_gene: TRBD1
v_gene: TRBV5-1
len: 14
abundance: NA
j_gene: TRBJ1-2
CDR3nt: TGCGCCAGCAGCGAGGACAGGGGGGTTTATGGCTACACCTTC
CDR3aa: CASSEDRGVYGYTF

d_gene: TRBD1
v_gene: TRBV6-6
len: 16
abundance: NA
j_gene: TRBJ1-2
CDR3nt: TGTGCCAGCAGTTACCTGGGACAGGGGTCAGGTAATGGCTACACCTTC
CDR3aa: CASSYLGQGSGNGYTF

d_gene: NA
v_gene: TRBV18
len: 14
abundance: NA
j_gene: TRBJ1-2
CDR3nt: TGTGCCAGCTCACCGGATTTAGGTCGGTATGGCTACACCTTC
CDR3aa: CASSPDLGRYGYTF

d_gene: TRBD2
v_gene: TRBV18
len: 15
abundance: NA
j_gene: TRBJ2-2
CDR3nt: TGTGCCAGCTCTGCCGGGACTAGCAGGTCCGGGGAGCTGTTTTTT
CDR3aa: CASSAGTSRSGELFF

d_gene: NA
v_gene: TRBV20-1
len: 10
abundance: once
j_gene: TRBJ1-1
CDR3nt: TGCAGTGCGACGCAGGAGGAAGCTTTCTTT
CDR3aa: CSATQEEAFF

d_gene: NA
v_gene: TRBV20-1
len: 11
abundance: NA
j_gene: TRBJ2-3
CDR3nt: TGCAGTGCAGGGCGCACAGATACGCAGTATTTT
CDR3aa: CSAGRTDTQYF

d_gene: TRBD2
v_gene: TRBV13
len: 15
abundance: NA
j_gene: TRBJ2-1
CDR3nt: TGTGCCAGCAGCTTAGCCCTAGCGGGGGACAATGAGCAGTTCTTC
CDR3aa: CASSLALAGDNEQFF

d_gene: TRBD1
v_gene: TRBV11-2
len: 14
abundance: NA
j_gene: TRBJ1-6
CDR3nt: TGTGCCAGCAGCCCGAGGACAGGGAGCTCACCCCTCCACTTT
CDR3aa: CASSPRTGSSPLHF

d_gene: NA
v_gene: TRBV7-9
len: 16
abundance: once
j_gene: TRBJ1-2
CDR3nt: TGTGCCAGCAGCTTAGCTGGTGTGGCAGGGGTTGAAGGCTACACCTTC
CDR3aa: CASSLAGVAGVEGYTF

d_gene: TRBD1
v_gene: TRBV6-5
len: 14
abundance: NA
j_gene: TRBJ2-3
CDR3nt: TGTGCCAGCAGTGTGGACAGGGGCGCAGATACGCAGTATTTT
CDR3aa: CASSVDRGADTQYF

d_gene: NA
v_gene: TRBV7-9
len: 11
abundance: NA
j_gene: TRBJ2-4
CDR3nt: TGTGCCAGCAGCACAGGGAACATTCAGTACTTC
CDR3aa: CASSTGNIQYF

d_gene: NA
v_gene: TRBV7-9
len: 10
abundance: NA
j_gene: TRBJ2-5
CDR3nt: TGTGCCAGCAGTTCAGAGACCCAGTACTTC
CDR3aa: CASSSETQYF

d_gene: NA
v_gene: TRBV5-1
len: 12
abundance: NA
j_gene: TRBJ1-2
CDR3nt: TGCGCCAGCAGTCCTGACTCGGGAGGCTACACCTTC
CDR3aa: CASSPDSGGYTF

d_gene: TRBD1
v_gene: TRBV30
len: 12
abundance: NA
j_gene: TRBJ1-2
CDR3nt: TGTGCCTGGACCGGGACAGTCTATGGCTACACCTTC
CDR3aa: CAWTGTVYGYTF

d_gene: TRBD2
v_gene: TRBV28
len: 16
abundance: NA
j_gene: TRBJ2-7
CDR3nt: TGTGCCAGCAGTGGGGGGGAGCGGGGGCTTCCCTACGAGCAGTACTTC
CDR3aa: CASSGGERGLPYEQYF

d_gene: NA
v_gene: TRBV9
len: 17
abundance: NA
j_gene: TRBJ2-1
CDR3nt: TGTGCCAGCAGCGTAGGCCTAGCGGAGGGGGATCGCAATGAGCAGTTCTTC
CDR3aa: CASSVGLAEGDRNEQFF

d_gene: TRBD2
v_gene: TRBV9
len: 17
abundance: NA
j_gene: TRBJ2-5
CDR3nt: TGTGCCAGCAGCGGGCCTAGCGGGGGGAGTTCACAAGAGACCCAGTACTTC
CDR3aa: CASSGPSGGSSQETQYF